This entry is about one T cell receptor (beta chain). Sequenced by immunoSEQ multiplex PCR; TCRdb stores in-frame clones only, minus some. Among fewer than 130,000 clones listed, roughly nine tenths were seen once. Germline-derived CDR1 and CDR2 are SEHNR and FQNEAQ (reference sequence). This CDR3 is built from 14 residues. Trimming left V 5 bases short and J 5 bases short, with 15 bases between. This sample is part of a study of cytomegalovirus exposure and HLA in healthy donors. The overall study: The platform used for the approximately 130 validation repertoires matched that of the roughly 700 first-cohort repertoires, a later analysis reported.

V gene TRBV7-9 combines with J gene TRBJ1-2; D unresolved. This clonotype originated in a woman younger than 35 in good health and CMV-seronegative. Sequencing input: PBMCs. CDR3 bases: TGTGCCAGCAGCCCACCGGCAGGCATATATGGCTACACCTTC. As protein: CASSPPAGIYGYTF.